These 31 T cell receptor beta chains originate from one sample sequenced in a study of tumor and adjacent non-tumor tissue in lung cancer. TCRbeta libraries were built with three rounds of nested PCR, modified from ARM-PCR. One entry per CDR3 protein, called by TCRdb with MiXCR from the multiplex PCR reads. The sample lists about 110,000 distinct CDR3 sequences; about 75% were seen once. This sample's RNA came from whole unsorted tissue. The sample comprised lung tumor tissue. The receptor set was obtained from a woman aged 55-70 years with non-small cell lung cancer.

The rearrangement joins TRBV29-1 to TRBJ2-7; D is unresolved. V lost 6 bases to trimming and J lost 2 bases, with 8 bases between them. The CDR3 sequence is 11 residues long. Germline values: CDR1 SQVTM, CDR2 ANQGSEA. CDR3 sequence reads: CSVSWTYEQYF. In nucleotides, the CDR3 is TGCAGCGTGTCATGGACCTACGAGCAGTACTTC.

This clonotype was detected only once. At one of its ends the junction is not consistent with the germline gene, which may arise from a read error. CDR3 in DNA: TGCGCCAGCAGCTTGACGGGGGGCCCCCCAGATACACAGTATTTT. This encodes CASSLTGGPPDTQYF. The V gene is TRBV11-1, the J gene TRBJ2-3; TRBD2 is a possible D gene (7 bases). This CDR3 spans 15 amino acids. Germline V CDR1 and CDR2: SGHAT, FQDESV (reference sequence).

As for this clonotype: A junction end diverges from the germline sequence, so it may reflect a read error. The chain recombines TRBV10-1 with TRBJ2-7; D remains ambiguous. CDR3 length: 13 residues. Germline CDR1 and CDR2: WNHNN and SYGVQD (reference sequence). As DNA, the CDR3 is TGCGCCAACAGTGAGCAGAGACGAAGTGAGCAGTGTTTC. This sequence encodes CANSEQRRSEQCF.

With regard to this clonotype: One end of the junction varies from germline; a read error may be responsible. The chain is built from TRBV30 and TRBJ2-1; possibly TRBD1 or TRBD2 for D (6 bases each). The CDR3 totals 17 residues. Germline CDR1 reads GTSNPN; CDR2 reads SVGIG (reference sequence). CDR3 nucleotide sequence: TGTGATGCAAACGACAGGACGGGGGCGAATTCCCACAATGAACAGTTCTTC. This gives the protein CDANDRTGANSHNEQFF.

To note about this clonotype: This clone may be a read error of a much larger clone one base away. V is TRBV5-6 and J is TRBJ2-3; D is perhaps TRBD1 (5 bases). The CDR3 sequence is 16 residues long. CDR1 SGHDT and CDR2 YYEEEE come from the germline V gene. The CDR3 DNA sequence: TGTGCCAACAGCCCAAGGACAACCCGTAGCACAGATACGCAGTATTTT. Translation gives CANSPRTTRSTDTQYF.

J is TRBJ2-7 and V is TRBV12-3 or TRBV12-4; D possibly corresponds to TRBD1 (6 bases). The germline V and J ends were trimmed by 10 bases and 2 bases, with 15 bases remaining between them. The CDR3 loop spans 13 amino acids. The chain's CDR3 is CAIRPSGAYEQYF. As DNA, the CDR3 is TGTGCCATCCGTCCGTCAGGGGCCTACGAGCAGTACTTC.

This clonotype was detected many times. The chain combines TRBV6-5 with TRBJ2-1; 7 bases agree with TRBD1. V lost 6 bases to trimming and J lost 6 bases; unmatched junction nucleotides: 11. The CDR3 runs to 15 residues. Germline V lookup: CDR1 MNHEY, CDR2 SVGAGI. For the CDR3, the DNA is TGTGCCAGCAGCCCCGGACAGGCCACTCTCAATGAGCAGTTCTTC. Residues: CASSPGQATLNEQFF.

Remarks on this clonotype: Relative to the germline gene, one junction end is altered; a read error may explain this. The rearrangement uses TRBV6-2 or TRBV6-3 and TRBJ1-2; no clear D. Looked up from germline, CDR1 is MNHEY and CDR2 is SVGEGT. This CDR3 contains 15 residues. The CDR3 DNA follows: TGTGTCAGCAGTTCTCCAGTCCTTCATAACTATGGCTACACATTC. This translates into CVSSSPVLHNYGYTF.

In its sample, this clonotype was seen once. The V gene is TRBV5-6, the J gene TRBJ2-5; D call uncertain. The germline gives CDR1 SGHDT, CDR2 YYEEEE. V was clipped by 5 bases and J by 3 bases, with 5 bases between them. The CDR3 has 11 residues. CDR3 sequence: CASSTEETQYF. The CDR3 coding sequence is TGTGCCAGCAGTACCGAAGAGACCCAGTACTTC.

Concerning this clonotype: One end of the junction is discordant with germline, which a read error may explain. V and J are TRBV5-5 and TRBJ1-1; D is undetermined. Germline CDR1 reads SGHKS; CDR2 reads YYEKEE (reference sequence). The CDR3 spans 16 residues. CDR3 sequence reads: CASSLRSDPERAEASF. Written as DNA, the CDR3 is TGTGCCAGCAGCTTGAGGTCCGACCCTGAGCGCGCTGAAGCTTCCTTT.

In regard to this clonotype: A much more abundant neighbour one base away suggests this may be a read error. J is TRBJ2-7 and V is TRBV4-3, with TRBD1 matching 7 bases. Per germline, CDR1 LGHNA and CDR2 YSLEER. The CDR3 has 16 amino acids. CDR3 region: CANSQAIPGQPYEQYF. CDR3 DNA: TGCGCCAACAGCCAAGCGATCCCGGGACAGCCCTACGAGCAGTACTTC.

The gene calls are TRBV4-3 and TRBJ2-7; 10 bases fit TRBD1. Losses at the gene ends were 3 bases for V and 5 bases for J; bases not matched to a gene: 16. The CDR3 has 18 residues. CDR1 LGHNA and CDR2 YSLEER come from the germline V gene. CDR3 in amino acids: CASSHPMPSGQGGDEQYF. The DNA of the CDR3 is TGCGCCAGCAGCCACCCCATGCCCTCAGGACAGGGGGGCGACGAGCAGTACTTC.

A note on this clonotype: Just one base apart from a much larger clone, this may be a read error. The chain carries TRBV6-5 and TRBJ2-2; no definite D call. This CDR3 is built from 13 residues. V gave up 7 bases and J gave up 4 bases, with 10 bases separating them. Per the germline V gene, CDR1 is MNHEY and CDR2 is SVGAGI. The CDR3 DNA reads as TGTGCCAGCAAAAAGGCACTCACCGGGGAGCTGTTTTTT. Protein product: CASKKALTGELFF.

Turning to this clonotype: This clone may be a read error of a much larger clone one base away. This chain links TRBV6-1 with TRBJ1-1; perhaps TRBD1 as D (6 bases). Per germline, CDR1 MNHNS and CDR2 SASEGT. The CDR3 length is 10 residues. The CDR3 nucleotides are TGTGCCAGCAGCTTTGACAGGCATACCTTT. Protein product: CASSFDRHTF.

Concerning this clonotype itself: No conserved phenylalanine or tryptophan ends this CDR3, so it is likely a read error. The chain couples TRBV11-2 to TRBJ2-3; 14 bases match TRBD2. CDR1 is SGHAT and CDR2 is FQNNGV in the germline V gene. The CDR3 runs 17 residues. CDR3 residues: CVSSDGTSGGRTDPQYL. The CDR3 nucleotides are TGTGTCAGCAGCGACGGGACTAGCGGGGGTCGGACGGATCCGCAGTATCTT.

Remarks on this clonotype: Germline is not matched at one junction end, which may reflect a read error. The chain joins TRBV4-3 to TRBJ2-1, with D perhaps TRBD1 or TRBD2 (5 bases each). Germline CDR1 reads LGHNA; CDR2 reads YSLEER. This CDR3 comprises 12 residues. The CDR3 reads CASSQEGRNQFF. The CDR3 bases are TGCGCCAGTAGCCAAGAGGGACGTAATCAGTTCTTC.

This clonotype was detected only a few times. The chain employs TRBV11-2 and TRBJ2-1; 12 bases fit TRBD2. Unmatched junction bases numbered 9, after V lost 6 bases and J lost 6 bases. Germline CDR1 SGHAT, CDR2 FQNNGV. The CDR3 runs 16 residues. CDR3 sequence reads: CASRLGGTSGPNEQFF. CDR3 coding DNA: TGTGCCAGCAGGCTAGGAGGGACTAGCGGGCCCAATGAGCAGTTCTTC.

As to this clonotype: A read error may be the cause here, since a much bigger clone is one base away. The gene calls are TRBV12-3 or TRBV12-4 and TRBJ2-5; no clear D gene. Trimming left V 6 bases short and J 5 bases short, with 10 bases between. The CDR3 is 12 amino acids. The CDR3 DNA reads as TGTGCCAGCAGCGACATGGGGGAGACCCAGTACTTC. Translated, it gives CASSDMGETQYF.

Remarks on this clonotype: The CDR3 ends on some other residue instead of the conserved phenylalanine or tryptophan, so this is likely a read error. The chain employs TRBV12-3 or TRBV12-4 and TRBJ1-5, with 7 bases aligning to TRBD1. The V and J ends lost 10 bases and 6 bases, in that order; junction bases with no gene match: 15. This CDR3 spans 15 amino acids. The CDR3 protein is CANSPTGRLSQPQHS. The CDR3 nucleotides are TGTGCCAACAGCCCGACAGGGAGATTAAGTCAGCCCCAGCATTCT.

About this clonotype: One end of the junction fails to match germline, which may point to a read error. The V gene is TRBV6-5, the J gene TRBJ2-2; TRBD1 is a possible D gene (6 bases). CDR1 is MNHEY, CDR2 SVGAGI, per germline. The CDR3 has 15 residues. In nucleotides, the CDR3 is TGTGCCAGCAGACACAGGGATTATCTCACCGGGGAACTGTTTTTT. Amino acids: CASRHRDYLTGELFF.

Points on this clonotype: A single base separates this from a much larger clone, so it may be a read error. The V gene is TRBV4-3, the J gene TRBJ1-2, with D possibly being TRBD1 (5 bases). The length of the CDR3 is 14 residues. V was pared by 1 base and J by 6 bases, with 12 bases between. Germline V gene lookup returns CDR1 LGHNA and CDR2 YSLEER. The CDR3 DNA reads as TGCGCCAGCAGCCAAGTGGTACTACAGGATGGCTACACCTTC. Translation: CASSQVVLQDGYTF.

Details on this clonotype: A read error is likely, as this CDR3 ends without the conserved phenylalanine or tryptophan. No DNA is shown, since the ends of the CDR3 on it are uncertain; the CDR3 is the one TCRdb lists. The chain has TRBV11-2 and TRBJ2-3; TRBD2, the table's D call, lacks a check against the DNA. The length of the CDR3 is 13 amino acids, counting both ends. The germline gives CDR1 SGHAT, CDR2 FQNNGV. This chain's CDR3 is CASSLGDGYTQYY.

This clonotype was seen only once. An end of the junction differs from the germline gene, which may be a read error. This sequence joins TRBV10-1 and TRBJ2-7, with D perhaps being TRBD1 or TRBD2 (5 bases each). This CDR3 spans 11 amino acids. Germline V CDR1 and CDR2: WNHNN, SYGVQD (reference sequence). For the CDR3, the DNA is TGCTCCAGCAGTGAGGGGCTGGAGCATTACTTC. This sequence encodes CSSSEGLEHYF.

With regard to this clonotype: Lacking the conserved final phenylalanine or tryptophan, this CDR3 likely reflects a read error. It is unclear where the CDR3 begins or ends on the DNA, so no DNA is shown, and the CDR3 is as TCRdb lists it. The chain employs TRBV11-3 and TRBJ1-1. The CDR3 numbers 15 amino acids, ends counted. The germline gives CDR1 SGHNT, CDR2 YENEEA. This CDR3 reads CASSLDSRRGTEVFL.

To note about this clonotype: At one of its ends the junction is not consistent with the germline gene, which may arise from a read error. This rearrangement joins TRBV11-3 to TRBJ2-5, with D perhaps matching TRBD1 (6 bases). The CDR3 is 15 residues long. Germline V lookup: CDR1 SGHNT, CDR2 YENEEA. The CDR3 reads CTSCFILGGQETQYF. CDR3 in DNA: TGTACCAGCTGCTTTATCCTAGGGGGTCAAGAGACCCAGTACTTC. The variable domain in full, with the rest retrieved from reference TRBV11-3 and TRBJ2-5, is EAGVVQSPRYKIIEKKQPVAFWCNPISGHNTLYWYLQNLGQGPELLIRYENEEAVDDSQLPKDRFSAERLKGVDSTLKIQPAELGDSAVYLCTSCFILGGQETQYFGPGTRLLVL.

Regarding this clonotype: Germline and junction disagree at one end, which may indicate a read error. V gene TRBV6-2 or TRBV6-3 combines with J gene TRBJ2-7; the D call may be TRBD1 or TRBD2 (5 bases each). The CDR3 is made up of 13 amino acids. Germline V gives CDR1 MNHEY, CDR2 SVGEGT. The chain's CDR3 is CANTLGRGYKQYF. The DNA for the CDR3 is TGTGCCAACACCCTGGGACGTGGCTACAAGCAGTACTTC.

A note on this clonotype: A much larger clone is a single base away; this may be a read error. The chain links TRBV5-4 to TRBJ2-3; D unclear. V was clipped by 4 bases and J by 8 bases, with 11 bases between them. This CDR3 is 12 amino acids long. The germline V gene has CDR1 SGHNT and CDR2 YYREEE (reference sequence). The CDR3 sequence: CASSLGGVTQYF. DNA for the CDR3: TGTGCCAGCAGCCTCGGTGGGGTTACGCAGTATTTT.

In this sample, this clonotype turned up a few times. V is TRBV5-4 and J is TRBJ2-7, with a weak D call TRBD2 (5 bases). Germline V CDR1 and CDR2: SGHNT, YYREEE (reference sequence). The V and J ends lost 1 base and 9 bases respectively, with 17 bases between them. This CDR3 is 14 amino acids long. CDR3 in amino acids: CASSLTSGSLRQYF. CDR3 sequence (DNA): TGTGCCAGCAGCTTGACTAGTGGATCCCTTAGGCAGTACTTC.

This clonotype was counted ten times or more. The chain combines TRBV2 with TRBJ1-5; no definite D call. The CDR3 runs to 14 residues. Germline V lookup: CDR1 SNHLY, CDR2 FYNNEI. Trimming took off 5 bases at V and 2 bases at J, with 10 bases between the two ends. The CDR3 loop is CASSRSRGNQPQHF. The DNA for the CDR3 is TGTGCCAGCAGTCGTTCCCGAGGCAATCAGCCCCAGCATTTT. The full variable domain, its missing parts supplied by reference TRBV2 and TRBJ1-5, is EPEVTQTPSHQVTQMGQEVILRCVPISNHLYFYWYRQILGQKVEFLVSFYNNEISEKSEIFDDQFSVERPDGSNFTLKIRSTKLEDSAMYFCASSRSRGNQPQHFGDGTRLSIL.

Remarks on this clonotype: This CDR3 fails to terminate in the conserved phenylalanine or tryptophan, so it likely reflects a read error. The DNA is left out, because the CDR3 cannot be placed on it with certainty; the CDR3 is given as TCRdb lists it. V and J are TRBV11-3 and TRBJ2-5; the DNA was not compared with TRBD2, the D call given in the table. The CDR3 has 16 amino acids, counting both end residues. Germline CDR1 reads SGHNT; CDR2 reads YENEEA. The CDR3 protein is CASSSRWTSGVETRYI.

V usage is TRBV11-2 and J usage is TRBJ2-7; TRBD2 aligns across 14 bases. The CDR3 length is 15 residues. Per germline, CDR1 SGHAT and CDR2 FQNNGV. This CDR3 reads CTNCYGTSGGYEQYF. CDR3 sequence (DNA): TGTACCAACTGCTATGGGACTAGCGGGGGCTACGAGCAGTACTTC. Drawing the rest from reference TRBV11-2 and TRBJ2-7, the complete variable domain is EAGVAQSPRYKIIEKRQSVAFWCNPISGHATLYWYQQILGQGPKLLIQFQNNGVVDDSQLPKDRFSAERLKGVDSTLKIQPAKLEDSAVYLCTNCYGTSGGYEQYFGPGTRLTVT.